These 19 T cell receptor beta chains share one sample of origin, sequenced in a study of blood T cells in healthy people across ages. It was with a sample-barcoded 5' primer and a J-beta primer mix that a second PCR of about 6 to 12 cycles was run. TCRdb processed the 5' RACE reads anew with MiXCR; each CDR3 protein has one entry. The top ten hold about 42% of the sample, which has 700,000 to 850,000 distinct CDR3 sequences, around half seen once. Input material: blood. These receptors were taken from a man older than 75 in good health.

This clonotype was seen ten or more times. Here the CDR3 reads CASRPEGRYTDTQYF. The CDR3 coding sequence is TGTGCCAGCAGGCCTGAGGGCCGATACACAGATACGCAGTATTTT. The rearrangement joins TRBV7-2 to TRBJ2-3, with D maybe TRBD2 (5 bases). The V gene lost 6 bases and the J gene lost 2 bases, with 15 bases spanning the gap. This CDR3 spans 15 amino acids. Germline CDR1 and CDR2: SGHTA and FQGNSA. Combining the CDR3 with reference TRBV7-2 and TRBJ2-3 gives the whole variable domain GAGVSQSPSNKVTEKGKDVELRCDPISGHTALYWYRQSLGQGLEFLIYFQGNSAPDKSGLPSDRFSAERTGGSVSTLTIQRTQQEDSAVYLCASRPEGRYTDTQYFGPGTRLTVL.

This clonotype occurred a few times. The V gene is TRBV6-6, the J gene TRBJ2-1; 12 bases match TRBD2. The CDR3 has 16 amino acids. J lost 9 bases, V lost 2 bases, and 8 bases had no gene match. Germline CDR1 MNHNY, CDR2 SVGAGI (reference sequence). Written as DNA, the CDR3 is TGTGCCAGCAGTTACCCTCTAGCGGGAGGGCCAGGTGAGCAGTTCTTC. Its translation is CASSYPLAGGPGEQFF.

The chain couples TRBV24-1 to TRBJ1-4; a possible D gene is TRBD1 (5 bases). CDR1 and CDR2 (germline): KGHDR, SFDVKD. This CDR3 spans 15 amino acids. V gave up 3 bases and J gave up 9 bases, with 16 bases separating them. DNA of the CDR3: TGTGCCACCAGTGATCCACGGGGCTCTGGGAAAAAACTGTTTTTT. This encodes CATSDPRGSGKKLFF.

This clonotype was counted between two and nine times. The V and J genes are TRBV5-1 and TRBJ2-6; no definite D call. The CDR3 spans 14 residues. The V gene's germline CDR1 is SGHRS and CDR2 YFSETQ. V shed 6 bases and J shed 0 bases, with 7 bases lying between them. CDR3 sequence reads: CASNIYSGANVLTF. In DNA form, the CDR3 reads TGCGCCAGCAATATATACTCTGGGGCCAACGTCCTGACTTTC.

The chain links TRBV7-3 to TRBJ2-3; tentative D call: TRBD2 (5 bases). This CDR3 contains 16 residues. The ends were cut back, 3 bases at V and 2 bases at J, with 15 bases in the middle. Germline V CDR1 and CDR2: SGHTA, FQGTGA. In DNA form, the CDR3 reads TGTGCCAGCAGCTTGATCCGTCTAGCACCCACAGATACGCAGTATTTT. Translating gives CASSLIRLAPTDTQYF.

The sample holds a few counts of this clonotype. In nucleotides, the CDR3 is TGTGCCAGCAGCCCGCCCAGGCCCCTCTACGAGCAGTACTTC. Translating gives CASSPPRPLYEQYF. The genes are TRBV7-2 and TRBJ2-7; D unclear. The V end lost 5 bases, the J end lost 3 bases, and 14 bases lay between the germline ends. This CDR3 has 14 residues. Germline lookup yields CDR1 SGHTA and CDR2 FQGNSA.

This clonotype was counted between two and nine times. The V and J genes are TRBV3-1 and TRBJ2-4, with TRBD2 matching over 7 bases. V dropped 4 bases and J dropped 1; count of bases not matched to a gene: 1. Germline values: CDR1 LGHDT, CDR2 YNNKEL (reference sequence). This CDR3 has 14 amino acids. CDR3 in DNA: TGTGCCAGCAGCCTGGGGGGGGCCAAAAACATTCAGTACTTC. This gives the protein CASSLGGAKNIQYF.

This clonotype was observed a few times. This chain joins TRBV29-1 and TRBJ2-4; tentative D call: TRBD2 (6 bases). The J call may be in error: the DNA end matches TRBJ2-7 better. The CDR3 consists of 15 residues. Germline V gene sequence: CDR1 SQVTM, CDR2 ANQGSEA. This CDR3 reads CSVEDPLPGAYEQYF. The CDR3 region has the DNA TGCAGCGTTGAAGATCCCCTGCCGGGAGCCTACGAGCAGTACTTC.

The chain recombines TRBV29-1 with TRBJ2-7; 14 positions agree with TRBD2. Germline V lookup: CDR1 SQVTM, CDR2 ANQGSEA. The trim removed 4 bases at V and 1 base at J, leaving 6 bases unmatched. This CDR3 contains 16 residues. The CDR3 protein is CSVGGTSGSFSYEQYF. CDR3 nucleotide sequence: TGCAGCGTTGGAGGGACTAGCGGGAGTTTTTCCTACGAGCAGTACTTC.

The V gene is TRBV6-2 or TRBV6-3, the J gene TRBJ2-1; possibly TRBD1 or TRBD2 for D (5 bases each). Deletions cut 5 bases from V and 9 bases from J, with 29 bases between. Germline V CDR1 and CDR2: MNHEY, SVGEGT. This CDR3 region has 18 residues. The CDR3 DNA follows: TGTGCCAGCAGTCCCCCCGGGACCACCTTTGGTTCTCGTCGTGAGCAGTTCTTC. Encoded protein: CASSPPGTTFGSRREQFF.

V usage is TRBV7-9 and J usage is TRBJ2-5, with 10 bases lining up with TRBD1. The CDR3 totals 17 residues. V trimming: 3 bases; J trimming: 5 bases; junction bases outside the gene matches: 12. Germline CDR1 SEHNR, CDR2 FQNEAQ (reference sequence). CDR3 loop: CASSLEGWGQGMETQYF. The CDR3, as DNA: TGTGCCAGCAGCTTGGAAGGATGGGGACAGGGGATGGAGACCCAGTACTTC.

The chain uses TRBV11-2 and TRBJ2-5, with 8 bases that match TRBD1. Germline trimming cut 4 bases from V and 6 bases from J; bases unmatched to any gene: 7. This CDR3 region has 14 residues. CDR1 SGHAT and CDR2 FQNNGV come from the germline V gene. The CDR3 nucleotides read TGTGCCAGCAGCTGGCAGGGGGCGCGGAAGACCCAGTACTTC. This encodes CASSWQGARKTQYF.

This clonotype was observed a few times. The chain recombines TRBV10-3 with TRBJ2-1; 14 bases fit TRBD2. CDR3 length equals 16 residues. Trimming at V came to 6 bases and at J to 8 bases, leaving 9 bases not matched to a gene. The V gene's germline CDR1 is ENHRY and CDR2 SYGVKD. CDR3 loop: CAIRGLAGARGDEQFF. CDR3 in DNA: TGTGCCATCAGGGGACTAGCGGGAGCCAGGGGGGATGAGCAGTTCTTC.

This clonotype has a handful of counts. The chain uses TRBV12-3 or TRBV12-4 and TRBJ1-2; D is ambiguous. The CDR3 extends over 13 amino acids. The V end lost 5 bases, the J end lost 7 bases, and 14 bases lay between the germline ends. The CDR3 bases are TGTGCCAGCAGTCGGAGTGTAAGAGCTGGCTACACCTTC. Its protein is CASSRSVRAGYTF.

The chain uses TRBV18 and TRBJ1-1; tentative D call: TRBD1 (6 bases). Looked up from germline, CDR1 is KGHSH and CDR2 is LQKENI. There are 14 residues in the CDR3. Trimming left V 3 bases short and J 4 bases short, with 12 bases between. The CDR3 region is CASSPESGATEAFF. CDR3 coding DNA: TGTGCCAGCTCACCTGAGTCAGGGGCCACTGAAGCTTTCTTT.

The V and J genes are TRBV10-3 and TRBJ2-1; 9 positions match TRBD2. The V segment lost 6 bases and the J segment 4 bases; nucleotides outside the gene matches: 4. The germline CDR1 and CDR2 sequences are ENHRY and SYGVKD. The CDR3 has 14 residues. For the CDR3, the DNA is TGTGCCATCAGCGGGACTAGCACTTACAATGAGCAGTTCTTC. Translating gives CAISGTSTYNEQFF.

This rearrangement joins TRBV5-1 to TRBJ2-6, with D unresolved. The CDR3 has 16 residues. V was cut by 3 bases and J by 0 bases, with 10 bases left in between. The germline V gene has CDR1 SGHRS and CDR2 YFSETQ. CDR3 amino acids: CASSSPVPSGANVLTF. Here the CDR3 DNA reads TGCGCCAGCAGCTCCCCAGTCCCCTCTGGGGCCAACGTCCTGACTTTC.

The chain recombines TRBV7-2 with TRBJ1-1; no clear D. Per germline, CDR1 SGHTA and CDR2 FQGNSA. Trimming shortened V by 6 bases and J by 4 bases, and 15 bases separated the two germline ends. This CDR3 region has 14 residues. The CDR3 sequence: CASRFSGVGTEAFF. In DNA form, the CDR3 reads TGTGCCAGCAGGTTCAGCGGGGTTGGCACTGAAGCTTTCTTT.

V and J are TRBV12-3 or TRBV12-4 and TRBJ2-5, with D perhaps matching TRBD1 (6 bases). The CDR3 length is 15 residues. V lost 6 bases and J lost 3, with 17 bases in between. CDR3 loop: CASSERGQKEETQYF. The CDR3 DNA reads TGTGCCAGCAGCGAACGCGGACAGAAGGAAGAGACCCAGTACTTC.